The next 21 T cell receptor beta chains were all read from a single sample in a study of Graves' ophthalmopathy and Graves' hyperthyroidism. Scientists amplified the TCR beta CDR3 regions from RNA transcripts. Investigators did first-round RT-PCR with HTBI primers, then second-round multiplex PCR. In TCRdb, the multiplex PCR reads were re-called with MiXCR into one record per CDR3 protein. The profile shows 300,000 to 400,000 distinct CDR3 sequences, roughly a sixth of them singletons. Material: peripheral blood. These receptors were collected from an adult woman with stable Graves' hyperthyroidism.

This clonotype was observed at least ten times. The CDR3 region has the DNA TGTGCCAGCAGTAACCCCGCGGGGGCAGACTACGAGCAGTACTTC. It translates to CASSNPAGADYEQYF. The V gene is TRBV7-9, the J gene TRBJ2-7; TRBD2 might be the D (7 bases). V lost 6 bases, J lost 3 bases, and 18 bases lay in between. The length of the CDR3 is 15 residues. Per germline, CDR1 SEHNR and CDR2 FQNEAQ (reference sequence). Supplemented by reference TRBV7-9 and TRBJ2-7, the full variable domain reads DTGVSQNPRHKITKRGQNVTFRCDPISEHNRLYWYRQTLGQGPEFLTYFQNEAQLEKSRLLSDRFSAERPKGSFSTLEIQRTEQGDSAMYLCASSNPAGADYEQYFGPGTRLTVT.

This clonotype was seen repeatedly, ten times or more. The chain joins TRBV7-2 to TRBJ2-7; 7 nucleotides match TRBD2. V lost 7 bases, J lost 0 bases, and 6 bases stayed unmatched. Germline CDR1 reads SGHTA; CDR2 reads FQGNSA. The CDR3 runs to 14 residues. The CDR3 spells CASNRAGNSYEQYF. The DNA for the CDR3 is TGTGCCAGCAACCGAGCGGGGAACTCCTACGAGCAGTACTTC.

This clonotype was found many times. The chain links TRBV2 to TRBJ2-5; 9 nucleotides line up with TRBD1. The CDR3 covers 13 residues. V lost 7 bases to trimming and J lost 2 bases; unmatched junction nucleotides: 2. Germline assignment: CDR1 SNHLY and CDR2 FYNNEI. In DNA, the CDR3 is TGTGCCAGCACCGGACAGGGGCAAGAGACCCAGTACTTC. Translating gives CASTGQGQETQYF. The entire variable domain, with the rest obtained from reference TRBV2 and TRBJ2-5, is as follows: EPEVTQTPSHQVTQMGQEVILRCVPISNHLYFYWYRQILGQKVEFLVSFYNNEISEKSEIFDDQFSVERPDGSNFTLKIRSTKLEDSAMYFCASTGQGQETQYFGPGTRLLVL.

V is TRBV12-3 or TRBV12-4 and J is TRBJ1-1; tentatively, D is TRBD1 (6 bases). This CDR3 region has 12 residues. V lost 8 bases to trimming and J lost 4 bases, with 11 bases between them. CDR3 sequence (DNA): TGTGCCAGCCAGGGGTTTGGCACTGAAGCTTTCTTT. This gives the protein CASQGFGTEAFF.

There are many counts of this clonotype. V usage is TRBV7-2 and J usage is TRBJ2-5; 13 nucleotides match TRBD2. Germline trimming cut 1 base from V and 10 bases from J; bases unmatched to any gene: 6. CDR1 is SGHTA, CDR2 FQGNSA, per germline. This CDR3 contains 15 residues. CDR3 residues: CASSLGGLAGLYQYF. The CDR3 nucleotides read TGTGCCAGCAGCTTAGGGGGACTAGCGGGGCTATACCAGTACTTC.

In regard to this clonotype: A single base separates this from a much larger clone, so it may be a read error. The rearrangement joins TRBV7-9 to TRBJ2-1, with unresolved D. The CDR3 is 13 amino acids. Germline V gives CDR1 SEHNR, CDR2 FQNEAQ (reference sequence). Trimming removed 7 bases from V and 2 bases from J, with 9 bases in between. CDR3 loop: CASNQVTYNEQFF. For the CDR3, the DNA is TGTGCCAGCAATCAGGTCACCTACAATGAGCAGTTCTTC.

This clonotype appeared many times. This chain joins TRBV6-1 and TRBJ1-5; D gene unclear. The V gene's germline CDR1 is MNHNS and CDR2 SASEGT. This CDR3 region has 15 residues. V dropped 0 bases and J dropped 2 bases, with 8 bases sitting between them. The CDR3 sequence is CASSEAQYGNQPQHF. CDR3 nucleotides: TGTGCCAGCAGTGAAGCGCAGTATGGCAATCAGCCCCAGCATTTT.

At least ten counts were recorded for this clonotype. CDR3: CASSQGTGYGYTF. CDR3 coding DNA: TGTGCCAGCAGCCAAGGGACAGGCTATGGCTACACCTTC. The chain recombines TRBV7-2 with TRBJ1-2, with 8 bases identical to TRBD1. CDR1 SGHTA and CDR2 FQGNSA come from the germline V gene. CDR3 length: 13 amino acids. With 5 bases clipped from V and 4 bases from J, the junction kept 3 bases outside the gene matches.

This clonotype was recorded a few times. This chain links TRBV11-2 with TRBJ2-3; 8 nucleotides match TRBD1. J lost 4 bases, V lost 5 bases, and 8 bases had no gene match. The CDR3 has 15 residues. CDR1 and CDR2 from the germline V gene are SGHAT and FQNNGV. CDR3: CASSPDRGASDTQYF. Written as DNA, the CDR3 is TGTGCCAGCAGCCCCGACAGGGGAGCGTCAGATACGCAGTATTTT.

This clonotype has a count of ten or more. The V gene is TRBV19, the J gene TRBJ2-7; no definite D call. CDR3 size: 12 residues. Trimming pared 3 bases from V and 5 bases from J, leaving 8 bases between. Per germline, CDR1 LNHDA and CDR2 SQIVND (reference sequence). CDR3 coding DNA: TGTGCCAGTAGTATCGGTGGCGACGAGCAGTACTTC. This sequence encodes CASSIGGDEQYF.

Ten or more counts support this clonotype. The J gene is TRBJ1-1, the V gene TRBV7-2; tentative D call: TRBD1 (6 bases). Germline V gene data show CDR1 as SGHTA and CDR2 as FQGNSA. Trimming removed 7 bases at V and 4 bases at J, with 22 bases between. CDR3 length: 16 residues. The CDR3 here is CASIGGQIISGTEAFF. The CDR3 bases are TGTGCCAGCATTGGAGGACAGATCATATCGGGCACTGAAGCTTTCTTT.

CDR3 DNA sequence: TGCAGTGCTAGTAAATCGGCGGGCACTGAAGCTTTCTTT. It encodes CSASKSAGTEAFF. V gene TRBV20-1 combines with J gene TRBJ1-1; D ambiguous. The germline gives CDR1 DFQATT, CDR2 SNEGSKA (reference sequence). CDR3 length equals 13 residues. Trimming removed 3 bases from V and 4 bases from J, with 12 bases in between.

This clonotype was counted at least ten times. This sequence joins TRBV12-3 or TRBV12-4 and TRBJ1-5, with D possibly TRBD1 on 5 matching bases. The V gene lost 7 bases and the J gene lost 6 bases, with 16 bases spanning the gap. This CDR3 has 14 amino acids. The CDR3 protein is CASNLGGWSQPQHF. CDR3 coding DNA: TGTGCCAGCAATTTGGGGGGATGGAGTCAGCCCCAGCATTTT.

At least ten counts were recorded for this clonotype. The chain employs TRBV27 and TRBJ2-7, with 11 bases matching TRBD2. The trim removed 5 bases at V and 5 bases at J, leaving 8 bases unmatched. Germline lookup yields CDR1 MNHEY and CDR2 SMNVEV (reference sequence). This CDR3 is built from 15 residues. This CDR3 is CASSKTSGSTDEQYF. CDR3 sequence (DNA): TGTGCCAGCAGTAAAACTAGCGGGAGTACGGACGAGCAGTACTTC.

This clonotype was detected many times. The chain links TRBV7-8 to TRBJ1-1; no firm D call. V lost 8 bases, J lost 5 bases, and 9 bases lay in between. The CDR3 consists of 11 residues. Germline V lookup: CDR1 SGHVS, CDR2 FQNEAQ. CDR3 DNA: TGTGCCAGCGGCCGGGGAACTGAAGCTTTCTTT. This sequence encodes CASGRGTEAFF.

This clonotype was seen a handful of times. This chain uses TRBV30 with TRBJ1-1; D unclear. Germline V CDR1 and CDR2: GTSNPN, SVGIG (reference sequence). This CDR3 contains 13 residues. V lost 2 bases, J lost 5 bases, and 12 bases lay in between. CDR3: CAWSPLYKTEAFF. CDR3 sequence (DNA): TGTGCCTGGAGTCCTCTCTACAAGACTGAAGCTTTCTTT.

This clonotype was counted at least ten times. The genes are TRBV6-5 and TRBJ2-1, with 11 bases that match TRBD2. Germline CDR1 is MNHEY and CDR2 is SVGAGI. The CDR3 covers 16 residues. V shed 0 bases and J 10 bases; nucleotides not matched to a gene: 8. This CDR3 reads CASSYSSLAGGLEQFF. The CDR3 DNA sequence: TGTGCCAGCAGTTACTCGAGCCTAGCGGGAGGCCTAGAGCAGTTCTTC.

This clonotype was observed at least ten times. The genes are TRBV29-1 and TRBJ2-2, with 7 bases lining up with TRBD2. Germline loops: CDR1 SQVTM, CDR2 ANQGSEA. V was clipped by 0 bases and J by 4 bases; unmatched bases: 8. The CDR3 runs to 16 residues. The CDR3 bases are TGCAGCGTTGAAGAGTTGGCGGGAGAGCTCACCGGGGAGCTGTTTTTT. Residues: CSVEELAGELTGELFF.

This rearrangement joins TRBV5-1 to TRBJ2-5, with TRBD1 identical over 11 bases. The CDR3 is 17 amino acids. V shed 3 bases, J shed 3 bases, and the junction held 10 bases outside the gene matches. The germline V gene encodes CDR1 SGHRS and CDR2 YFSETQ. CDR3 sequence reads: CASSSLPGQGVEETQYF. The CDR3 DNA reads TGCGCCAGCAGCTCGCTCCCGGGACAGGGGGTGGAAGAGACCCAGTACTTC. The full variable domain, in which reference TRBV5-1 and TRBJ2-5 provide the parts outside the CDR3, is KAGVTQTPRYLIKTRGQQVTLSCSPISGHRSVSWYQQTPGQGLQFLFEYFSETQRNKGNFPGRFSGRQFSNSRSEMNVSTLELGDSALYLCASSSLPGQGVEETQYFGPGTRLLVL.

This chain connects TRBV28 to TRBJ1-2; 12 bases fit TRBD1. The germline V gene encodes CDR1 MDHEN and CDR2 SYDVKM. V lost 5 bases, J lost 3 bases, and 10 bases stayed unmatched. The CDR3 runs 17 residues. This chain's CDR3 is CASSATRGTGGDYGYTF. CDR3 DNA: TGTGCCAGCAGTGCAACCCGAGGGACAGGGGGCGACTATGGCTACACCTTC.

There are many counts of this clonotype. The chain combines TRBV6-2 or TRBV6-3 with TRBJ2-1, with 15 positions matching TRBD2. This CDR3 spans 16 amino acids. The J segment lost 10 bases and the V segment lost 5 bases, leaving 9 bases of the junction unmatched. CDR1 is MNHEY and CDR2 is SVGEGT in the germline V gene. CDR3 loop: CASSPMGLAGGREQFF. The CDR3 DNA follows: TGTGCCAGCAGTCCGATGGGACTAGCGGGAGGTAGGGAGCAGTTCTTC.